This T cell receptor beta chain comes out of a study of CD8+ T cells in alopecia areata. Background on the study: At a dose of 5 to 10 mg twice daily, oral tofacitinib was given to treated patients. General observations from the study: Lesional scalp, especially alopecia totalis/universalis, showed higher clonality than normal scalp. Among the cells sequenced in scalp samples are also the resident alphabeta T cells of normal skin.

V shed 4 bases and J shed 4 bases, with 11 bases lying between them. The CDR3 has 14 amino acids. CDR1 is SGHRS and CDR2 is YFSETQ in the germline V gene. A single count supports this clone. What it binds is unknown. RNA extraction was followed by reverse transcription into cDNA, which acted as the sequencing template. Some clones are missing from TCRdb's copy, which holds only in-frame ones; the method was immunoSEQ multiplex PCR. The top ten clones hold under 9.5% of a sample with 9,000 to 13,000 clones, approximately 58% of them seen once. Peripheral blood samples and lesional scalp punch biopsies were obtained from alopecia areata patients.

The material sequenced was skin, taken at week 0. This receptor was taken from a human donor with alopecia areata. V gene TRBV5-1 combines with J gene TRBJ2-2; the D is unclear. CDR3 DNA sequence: TGCGCCAGCAGCCTTGACACCTTCACCGGGGAGCTGTTTTTT. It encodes CASSLDTFTGELFF.